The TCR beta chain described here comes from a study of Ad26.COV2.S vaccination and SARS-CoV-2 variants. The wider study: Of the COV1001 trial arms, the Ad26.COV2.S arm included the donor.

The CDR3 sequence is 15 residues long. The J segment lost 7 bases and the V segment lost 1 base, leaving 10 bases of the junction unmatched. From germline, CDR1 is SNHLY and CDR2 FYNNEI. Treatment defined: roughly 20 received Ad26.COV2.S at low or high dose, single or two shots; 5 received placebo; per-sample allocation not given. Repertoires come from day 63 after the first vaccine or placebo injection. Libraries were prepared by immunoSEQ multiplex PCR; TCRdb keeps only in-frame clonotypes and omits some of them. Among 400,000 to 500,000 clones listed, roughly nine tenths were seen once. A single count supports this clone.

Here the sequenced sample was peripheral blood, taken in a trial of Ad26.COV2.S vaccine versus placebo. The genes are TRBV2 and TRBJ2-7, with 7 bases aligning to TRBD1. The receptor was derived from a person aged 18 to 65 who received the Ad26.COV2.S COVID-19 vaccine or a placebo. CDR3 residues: CASSEEYRTGQEQYF. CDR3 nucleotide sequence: TGTGCCAGCAGTGAAGAGTATAGGACAGGCCAAGAGCAGTACTTC.